The following is a T cell receptor beta chain sequence with its context. Sequencing used immunoSEQ multiplex PCR; TCRdb keeps in-frame clones, though not all of them. The sample carries 120,000 or so clones, about nine tenths recorded once. The source of the sample is a study of blood T cell repertoires in COVID-19. The sequencing input was peripheral blood. The clonotype comes from a man over 45 with active COVID-19.

DNA of the CDR3: TGTGCCACCAGTGATCCCGCGGCTTTGCGGGAGGGGGGTGCCGGCAATGAGCAGTTCTTC. Residues: CATSDPAALREGGAGNEQFF. This chain uses TRBV24-1 with TRBJ2-1; 9 bases line up with TRBD2. Germline V gene lookup returns CDR1 KGHDR and CDR2 SFDVKD. This CDR3 has 20 residues. V was clipped by 3 bases and J by 6 bases; unmatched bases: 20.